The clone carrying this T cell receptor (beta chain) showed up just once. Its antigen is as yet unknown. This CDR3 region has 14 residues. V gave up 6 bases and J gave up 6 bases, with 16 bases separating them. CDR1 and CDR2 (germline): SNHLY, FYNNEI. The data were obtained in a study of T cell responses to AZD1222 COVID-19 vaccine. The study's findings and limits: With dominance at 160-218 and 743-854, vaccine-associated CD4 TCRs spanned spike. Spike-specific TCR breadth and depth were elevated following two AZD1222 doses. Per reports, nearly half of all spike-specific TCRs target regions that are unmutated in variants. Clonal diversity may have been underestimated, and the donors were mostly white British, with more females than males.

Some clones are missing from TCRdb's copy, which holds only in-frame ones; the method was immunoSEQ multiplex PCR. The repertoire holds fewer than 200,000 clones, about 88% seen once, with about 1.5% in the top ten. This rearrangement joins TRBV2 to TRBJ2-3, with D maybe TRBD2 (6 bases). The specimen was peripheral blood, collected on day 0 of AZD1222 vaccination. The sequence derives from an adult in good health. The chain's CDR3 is CASSEGLAVDTQYF. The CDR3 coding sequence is TGTGCCAGCAGCGAGGGGTTAGCGGTGGATACGCAGTATTTT.